Reported below is one T cell receptor (beta chain). MiXCR was run by TCRdb on the 5' RACE reads, yielding one entry per CDR3 protein. The data contain some 30,000 distinct CDR3 sequences, 16% of them singletons. The time point here: technical triplicate 3. This sample was included in a study of neurological immune-mediated disorders. The ends lost 4 bases at V and 9 bases at J; junction bases unmatched: 16. Germline V CDR1 and CDR2: SGHTA, FQGTGA. There are 17 residues in the CDR3. The sequence came from a female donor with HTLV-1-associated myelopathy (HAM/TSP). This chain connects TRBV7-3 to TRBJ2-1, with 9 bases aligning to TRBD2. Input material: CD4+ T cells from blood. The CDR3, as DNA: TGTGCCAGCAGCTCCCCCAGGGGGATAGCGGGAGTAAGTGAGCAGTTCTTC. Amino acid sequence: CASSSPRGIAGVSEQFF.